Listed below are T cell receptor beta chains from one sample, sequenced in a study of control samples from healthy donors and cancer patients. Measured with immunoSEQ multiplex PCR; TCRdb has only the in-frame clones, and not every one. The sample holds over 50,000 clones, roughly 95% seen once. The sequenced sample was blood. These receptor sequences come from a woman in her late teens or twenties in good health. Both conserved end residues are trimmed from each CDR3. Fields, in order: V gene, J gene, CDR3 protein.

V: TRBV28; J: TRBJ1-6; CDR3: ASSPDRGGYNSPLH
V: TRBV5-5; J: TRBJ2-1; CDR3: ASSLFGTGVINEQF
V: TRBV27; J: TRBJ2-7; CDR3: ASSVGQGASYEQY
V: TRBV2; J: TRBJ1-1; CDR3: ASSEEGGLNTEAF
V: TRBV2; J: TRBJ2-7; CDR3: ASSAGYEQY
V: TRBV6-5; J: TRBJ1-3; CDR3: ASSYVNRGSGNTIY
V: TRBV11-2; J: TRBJ1-1; CDR3: ASSSRGYTEAF
V: TRBV6-2/TRBV6-3; J: TRBJ1-2; CDR3: ASSQPGQGNYGYT
V: TRBV19; J: TRBJ1-5; CDR3: ASSPRDRGSPSNQPQH
V: TRBV6-6; J: TRBJ1-1; CDR3: ASRSLLNTEAF
V: TRBV19; J: TRBJ1-2; CDR3: ASSISGGAGNYGYT
V: TRBV27; J: TRBJ2-2; CDR3: ASSPGTANTGELF
V: TRBV12-5; J: TRBJ1-4; CDR3: ASGLSWWVGRALPTNEKLF
V: TRBV5-1; J: TRBJ1-2; CDR3: ASSRTGVASGYT
V: TRBV28; J: TRBJ2-2; CDR3: ASCELLPNTGELF
V: TRBV12-5; J: TRBJ2-1; CDR3: ASGPEGQAYNEQF
V: TRBV7-9; J: TRBJ1-4; CDR3: ASSSYYEKLF
V: TRBV30; J: TRBJ1-5; CDR3: AWSSTRQGANSNQPQH
V: TRBV2; J: TRBJ1-5; CDR3: ASSPTGESNQPQH
V: TRBV21-1; J: TRBJ2-7; CDR3: ASSKAGTNRISYEQY
V: TRBV9; J: TRBJ1-1; CDR3: ASSVRGFTEAF
V: TRBV10-1; J: TRBJ1-2; CDR3: ATLNPIRDGYT
V: TRBV30; J: TRBJ1-2; CDR3: AWRNYGYT
V: TRBV19; J: TRBJ2-1; CDR3: ASSIWTSAYNEQF
V: TRBV27; J: TRBJ2-1; CDR3: ASSPRQGYLGNEQF
V: TRBV3-1/TRBV3-2; J: TRBJ2-2; CDR3: ASRLGGGTGELF
V: TRBV3-1/TRBV3-2; J: TRBJ2-1; CDR3: ASSQGGLEAGPVSYNEQF
V: TRBV30; J: TRBJ1-6; CDR3: AWSVEGLNNSPLH
V: TRBV3-1/TRBV3-2; J: TRBJ2-6; CDR3: ASSHGQTSSGANVLT
V: TRBV3-1/TRBV3-2; J: TRBJ2-5; CDR3: ASRQLAGKETQY
V: TRBV4-1; J: TRBJ2-3; CDR3: ASSQVLATDTQY
V: TRBV7-9; J: TRBJ1-2; CDR3: ASSLGTGEYYGYT
V: TRBV7-9; J: TRBJ1-1; CDR3: ASALGPNTEAF
V: TRBV18; J: TRBJ1-2; CDR3: ASSPPGQGYYGYT
V: TRBV7-2; J: TRBJ1-3; CDR3: ASSLGQWGNTIY
V: TRBV2; J: TRBJ1-1; CDR3: ATRQYSAEAF
V: TRBV5-1; J: TRBJ2-1; CDR3: ASSSARGYNEQF
V: TRBV10-3; J: TRBJ2-1; CDR3: ATRTVAGEWHEQF
V: TRBV25-1; J: TRBJ1-2; CDR3: ASSAPGQGLGYGYT
V: TRBV5-1; J: TRBJ1-2; CDR3: ASSLGATGGGYGYT
V: TRBV10-3; J: TRBJ2-7; CDR3: AISESASVRSREQY
V: TRBV24-1; J: TRBJ1-4; CDR3: ATSDLPQINEKLF
V: TRBV20-1; J: TRBJ1-5; CDR3: SASFSTGGNQPQH
V: TRBV5-1; J: TRBJ1-1; CDR3: ASRVSSMNTEAF
V: TRBV6-4; J: TRBJ1-1; CDR3: ASSVNSNTEAF
V: TRBV30; J: TRBJ2-7; CDR3: AWSVGSYEQY
V: TRBV19; J: TRBJ1-1; CDR3: ASRQGYTEAF
V: TRBV5-4; J: TRBJ2-7; CDR3: ASSLGSSYEQY
V: TRBV10-2; J: TRBJ1-4; CDR3: ASSGQGLEKLF
V: TRBV5-4; J: TRBJ2-2; CDR3: AWLSGGAPGELF
V: TRBV14; J: TRBJ2-1; CDR3: ASSHTGTRFYNEQF